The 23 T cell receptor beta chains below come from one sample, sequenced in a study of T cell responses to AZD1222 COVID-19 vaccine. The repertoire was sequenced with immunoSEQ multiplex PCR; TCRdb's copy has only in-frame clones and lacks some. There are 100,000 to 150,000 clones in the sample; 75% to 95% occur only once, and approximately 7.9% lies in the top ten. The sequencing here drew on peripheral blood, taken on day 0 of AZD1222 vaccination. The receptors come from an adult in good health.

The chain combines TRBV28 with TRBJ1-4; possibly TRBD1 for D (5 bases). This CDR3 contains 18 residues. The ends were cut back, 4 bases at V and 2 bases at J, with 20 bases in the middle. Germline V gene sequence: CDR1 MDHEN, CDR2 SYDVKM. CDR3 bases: TGTGCCAGCAGTTCCGGGGGATGGCCACGCACTACTAATGAAAAACTGTTTTTT. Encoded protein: CASSSGGWPRTTNEKLFF.

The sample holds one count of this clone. CDR3 in amino acids: CASSQDWTRPTDTQYF. In DNA form, the CDR3 reads TGTGCCAGCAGCCAAGACTGGACTAGACCCACAGATACGCAGTATTTT. This rearrangement joins TRBV3-1 (or the pseudogene TRBV3-2) to TRBJ2-3; 7 bases agree with TRBD2. With V trimmed by 0 bases and J by 2 bases, 5 bases remained unmatched. Germline CDR1 and CDR2: LGHDT and YNNKEL (reference sequence). The CDR3 has 16 residues.

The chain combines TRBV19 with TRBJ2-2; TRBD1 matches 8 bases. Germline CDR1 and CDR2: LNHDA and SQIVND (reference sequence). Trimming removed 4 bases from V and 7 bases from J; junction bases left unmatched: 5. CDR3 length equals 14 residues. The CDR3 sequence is CASSTQGAIGELFF. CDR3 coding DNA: TGTGCCAGTAGTACGCAGGGGGCAATCGGGGAGCTGTTTTTT. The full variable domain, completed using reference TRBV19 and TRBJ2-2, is DGGITQSPKYLFRKEGQNVTLSCEQNLNHDAMYWYRQDPGQGLRLIYYSQIVNDFQKGDIAEGYSVSREKKESFPLTVTSAQKNPTAFYLCASSTQGAIGELFFGEGSRLTVL.

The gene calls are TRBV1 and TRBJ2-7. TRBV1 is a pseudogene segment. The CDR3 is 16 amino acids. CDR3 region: CTSSQDQPGPAYEQYF. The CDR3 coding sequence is TGCACCAGCAGCCAAGATCAACCGGGACCTGCCTACGAGCAGTACTTC.

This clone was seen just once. CDR3 bases: TGTGCCACCGCAAGTAGGGACCTCTCTGGGGCCAACGTCCTGACTTTC. This encodes CATASRDLSGANVLTF. The V gene is TRBV15, the J gene TRBJ2-6, with D perhaps being TRBD1 or TRBD2 (5 bases each). CDR1 is LNHNV, CDR2 YYDKDF, per germline (reference sequence). The ends were cut back, 8 bases at V and 0 bases at J, with 14 bases in the middle. The CDR3 consists of 16 residues.

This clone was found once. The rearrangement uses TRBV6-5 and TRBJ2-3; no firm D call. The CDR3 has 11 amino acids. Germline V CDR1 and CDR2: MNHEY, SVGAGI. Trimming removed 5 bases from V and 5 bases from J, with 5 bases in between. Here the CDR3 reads CASSRGDTQYF. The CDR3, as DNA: TGTGCCAGCAGTAGAGGAGATACGCAGTATTTT.

This CDR3 is CARGGAGEWTGELFF. The CDR3 DNA is TGTGCCAGGGGGGGAGCGGGAGAATGGACCGGGGAGCTGTTTTTT. The J gene is TRBJ2-2, the V gene TRBV2; 8 nucleotides align to TRBD2. Germline V lookup: CDR1 SNHLY, CDR2 FYNNEI. The V segment lost 9 bases and the J segment 5 bases; nucleotides outside the gene matches: 11. The CDR3 consists of 15 residues.

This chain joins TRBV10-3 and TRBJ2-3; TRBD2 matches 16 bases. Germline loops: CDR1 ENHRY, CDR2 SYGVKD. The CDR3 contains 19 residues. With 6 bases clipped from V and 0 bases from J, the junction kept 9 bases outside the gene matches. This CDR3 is CAIRPGLAGGISSTDTQYF. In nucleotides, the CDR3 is TGTGCCATCAGACCGGGACTAGCGGGAGGGATTTCTAGCACAGATACGCAGTATTTT.

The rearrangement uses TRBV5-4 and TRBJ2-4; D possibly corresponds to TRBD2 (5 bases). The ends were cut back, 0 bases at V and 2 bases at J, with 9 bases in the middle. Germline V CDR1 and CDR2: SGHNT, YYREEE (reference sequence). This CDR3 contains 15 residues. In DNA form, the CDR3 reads TGTGCCAGCAGCTTGGTGGGAGCGACCAAAAACATTCAGTACTTC. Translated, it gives CASSLVGATKNIQYF.

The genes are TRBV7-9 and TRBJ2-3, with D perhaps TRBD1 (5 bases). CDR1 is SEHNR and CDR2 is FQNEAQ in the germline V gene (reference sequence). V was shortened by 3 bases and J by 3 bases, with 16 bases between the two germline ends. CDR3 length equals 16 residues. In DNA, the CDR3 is TGTGCCAGCAGCTTCGACAGACGGGCAACGACAGATACGCAGTATTTT. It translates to CASSFDRRATTDTQYF.

The CDR3 protein is CASSLTQSSYEQYF. The CDR3 region has the DNA TGTGCCAGCAGCTTAACACAGAGTAGTTACGAGCAGTACTTC. V gene TRBV11-2 combines with J gene TRBJ2-7; no reliable D call. Germline V gene data show CDR1 as SGHAT and CDR2 as FQNNGV. V lost 2 bases and J 4 bases, leaving 12 bases between the germline ends. The CDR3 is 14 residues long.

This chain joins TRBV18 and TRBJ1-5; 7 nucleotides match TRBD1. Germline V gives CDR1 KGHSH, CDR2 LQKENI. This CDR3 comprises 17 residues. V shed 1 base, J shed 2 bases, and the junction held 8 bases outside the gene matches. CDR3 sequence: CASSPLSNRGGNQPQHF. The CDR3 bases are TGTGCCAGCTCACCACTTTCGAACAGGGGAGGCAATCAGCCCCAGCATTTT.

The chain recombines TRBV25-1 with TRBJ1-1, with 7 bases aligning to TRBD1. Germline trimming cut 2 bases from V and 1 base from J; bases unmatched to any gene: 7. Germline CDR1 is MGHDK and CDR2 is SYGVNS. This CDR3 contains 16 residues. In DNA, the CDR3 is TGTGCCAGCAGTGAACTGAGGACAGGAGGGAACACTGAAGCTTTCTTT. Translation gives CASSELRTGGNTEAFF.

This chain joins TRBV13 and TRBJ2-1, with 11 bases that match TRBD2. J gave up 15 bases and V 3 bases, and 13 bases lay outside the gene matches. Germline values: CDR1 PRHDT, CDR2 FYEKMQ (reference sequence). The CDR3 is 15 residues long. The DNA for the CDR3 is TGTGCCAGCAGCTTCAACATAGCGGGAGGGCCAGTACTGTTCTTC. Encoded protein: CASSFNIAGGPVLFF.

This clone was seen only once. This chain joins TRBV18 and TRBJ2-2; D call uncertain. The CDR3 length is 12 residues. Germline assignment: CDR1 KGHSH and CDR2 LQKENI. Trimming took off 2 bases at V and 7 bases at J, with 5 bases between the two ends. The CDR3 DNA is TGTGCCAGCTCACCAAGTCACGGGGAGCTGTTTTTT. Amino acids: CASSPSHGELFF.

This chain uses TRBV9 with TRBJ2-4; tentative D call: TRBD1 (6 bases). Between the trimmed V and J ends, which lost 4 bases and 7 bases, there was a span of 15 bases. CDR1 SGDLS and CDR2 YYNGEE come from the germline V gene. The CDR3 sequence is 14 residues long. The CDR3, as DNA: TGTGCCAGCAGCCCAGCGGACAGTCTTAACATTCAGTACTTC. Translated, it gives CASSPADSLNIQYF.

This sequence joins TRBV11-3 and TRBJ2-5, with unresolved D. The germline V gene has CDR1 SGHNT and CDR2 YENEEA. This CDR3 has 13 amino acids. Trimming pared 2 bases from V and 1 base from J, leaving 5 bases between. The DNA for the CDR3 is TGTGCCAGCAGCTTAAGCTCCCAAGAGACCCAGTACTTC. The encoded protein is CASSLSSQETQYF.

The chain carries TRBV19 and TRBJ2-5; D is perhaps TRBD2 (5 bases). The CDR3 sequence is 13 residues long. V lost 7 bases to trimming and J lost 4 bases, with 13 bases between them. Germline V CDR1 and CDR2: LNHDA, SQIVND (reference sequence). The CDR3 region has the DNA TGTGCCAGTACAAAACAACTAGGAGAGACCCAGTACTTC. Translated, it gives CASTKQLGETQYF. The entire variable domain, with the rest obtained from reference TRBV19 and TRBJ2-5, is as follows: DGGITQSPKYLFRKEGQNVTLSCEQNLNHDAMYWYRQDPGQGLRLIYYSQIVNDFQKGDIAEGYSVSREKKESFPLTVTSAQKNPTAFYLCASTKQLGETQYFGPGTRLLVL.

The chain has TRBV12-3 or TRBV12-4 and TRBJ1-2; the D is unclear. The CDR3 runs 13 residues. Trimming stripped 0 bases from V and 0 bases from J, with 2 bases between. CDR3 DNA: TGTGCCAGCAGTTTAGCCGCTAACTATGGCTACACCTTC. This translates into CASSLAANYGYTF.

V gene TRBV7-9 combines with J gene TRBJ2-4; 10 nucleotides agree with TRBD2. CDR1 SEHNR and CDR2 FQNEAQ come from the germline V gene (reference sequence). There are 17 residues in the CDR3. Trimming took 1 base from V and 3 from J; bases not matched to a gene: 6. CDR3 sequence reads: CASSLVLAGGGKNIQYF. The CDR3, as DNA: TGTGCCAGCAGCTTAGTTTTAGCGGGAGGAGGCAAAAACATTCAGTACTTC.

The CDR3 nucleotides are TGTGCCAGCAGCCAACTAGCGGGAGCCTACAATGAGCAGTTCTTC. It yields the protein CASSQLAGAYNEQFF. This rearrangement joins TRBV11-2 to TRBJ2-1; 11 bases align to TRBD2. There are 15 residues in the CDR3. The V gene's germline CDR1 is SGHAT and CDR2 FQNNGV. Trimming took 5 bases from V and 2 from J; bases not matched to a gene: 2.

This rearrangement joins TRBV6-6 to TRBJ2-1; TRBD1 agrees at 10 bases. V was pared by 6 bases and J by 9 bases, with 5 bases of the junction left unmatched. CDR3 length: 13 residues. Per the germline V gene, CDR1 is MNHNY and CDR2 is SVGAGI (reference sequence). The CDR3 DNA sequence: TGTGCCAGCAGCGACAGGGGGCAAGGTGAGCAGTTCTTC. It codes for CASSDRGQGEQFF.

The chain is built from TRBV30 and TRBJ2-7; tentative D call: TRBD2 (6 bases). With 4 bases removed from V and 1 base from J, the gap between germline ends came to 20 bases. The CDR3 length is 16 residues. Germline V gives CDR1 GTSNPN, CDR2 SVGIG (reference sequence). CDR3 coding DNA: TGTGCCTGGACCTACCCTTCTAGCGACCCGTCCTACGAGCAGTACTTC. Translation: CAWTYPSSDPSYEQYF.